This record concerns one T cell receptor (beta chain) sequence. Its antigen is unidentified. PCR amplification relied on 60 Vbeta primers (plus 13 Jbeta primers). The method was immunoSEQ multiplex PCR; TCRdb's version includes in-frame clones alone and lacks a portion of them. The table records roughly 80,000 clones, 67% of them present only once. The source of the sample is a study of cytomegalovirus exposure and HLA in healthy donors. Whole-study findings and limits: In vitro, a few CMV-associated chains proved specific for CMV antigens.

V dropped 8 bases and J dropped 0 bases, with 13 bases sitting between them. The germline V gene has CDR1 MNHNS and CDR2 SASEGT. The CDR3 is made up of 14 amino acids. This clonotype originated in a woman in her forties or fifties in good health and CMV-seropositive. This chain uses TRBV6-1 with TRBJ1-1; the D gene is possibly TRBD1 (6 bases). Source material: PBMCs. The CDR3 protein is CASGYGQMNTEAFF. CDR3 sequence (DNA): TGTGCCAGCGGATACGGACAGATGAACACTGAAGCTTTCTTT.